This TCR beta chain was found in a study of cytomegalovirus exposure and HLA in healthy donors. The CDR3 contains 16 residues. Germline loops: CDR1 SGHKS, CDR2 YYEKEE (reference sequence). V lost 4 bases, J lost 4 bases, and 21 bases lay in between. The primer mix had 60 Vbeta and 13 Jbeta primers. This table comes from immunoSEQ multiplex PCR, and its TCRdb copy is limited to in-frame clones, with some not included. The table has around 74,000 clones, roughly 85% seen once; the top ten hold roughly 2.5%. Sequencing was performed on PBMCs. The source of this sequence is a young man in good health and CMV-seronegative. The chain links TRBV5-5 to TRBJ2-7, with D possibly TRBD1 on 6 matching bases. The CDR3 is CASSRDREQGRYEQYF. In DNA form, the CDR3 reads TGTGCCAGCAGCCGGGACCGCGAACAGGGCCGGTACGAGCAGTACTTC.